Each of the 4 T cell receptor beta chains below was sequenced from the same sample in a study of identical twins (dated by TCRdb to the mid-2010s). Library preparation employed 5' RACE. Sequencing relied on an Illumina HiSeq 2000. Through fastp at Q25 and MiXCR, TCRdb rebuilt clones from the public reads, retaining in-frame beta chains. All rows with the same CDR3 protein become a single entry with the most common DNA and genes. Within this sample are about 220,000 distinct CDR3 sequences, with roughly 7.5% of them counted one time only. Together, the top ten hold more than 5% of the sample. The same data also went into a second study, on yellow fever vaccine responses in identical twins.

Sequenced material: CD8+ T cells sorted from blood. Receptors originate from a woman aged 18-35 years in good health.

The chain links TRBV7-6 to TRBJ2-1; D is unclear. V was shortened by 5 bases and J by 9 bases, with 14 bases between the two germline ends. Germline CDR1 SGHVS, CDR2 FNYEAQ. The CDR3 length is 13 residues. Here the CDR3 reads CASSPTAWGEQFF. The CDR3 DNA sequence: TGTGCCAGCAGCCCTACCGCATGGGGTGAGCAGTTCTTC.

The sample holds many counts of this clonotype. The chain has TRBV7-9 and TRBJ2-1; TRBD2 aligns across 7 bases. CDR3 length: 14 amino acids. The trim removed 3 bases at V and 6 bases at J, leaving 5 bases unmatched. The V gene's germline CDR1 is SEHNR and CDR2 FQNEAQ (reference sequence). Here the CDR3 reads CASSLGGGSNEQFF. CDR3 sequence (DNA): TGTGCCAGCAGCTTGGGTGGCGGGAGCAATGAGCAGTTCTTC.

The chain has TRBV13 and TRBJ1-1; D perhaps matches TRBD1 (6 bases). Germline V CDR1 and CDR2: PRHDT, FYEKMQ (reference sequence). Trimming stripped 0 bases from V and 4 bases from J, with 12 bases between. This CDR3 has 15 residues. CDR3 DNA sequence: TGTGCCAGCAGCTTAGGGTGGGGGGCAGGCACTGAAGCTTTCTTT. This codes for CASSLGWGAGTEAFF.

Ten or more counts support this clonotype. CDR3 residues: CASSLTGSSYEQYV. CDR3 nucleotide sequence: TGTGCCAGCAGCTTAACGGGTAGTTCCTACGAGCAGTACGTC. This chain uses TRBV7-9 with TRBJ2-7; no definite D call. V was shortened by 2 bases and J by 1 base, with 9 bases between the two germline ends. CDR3 length: 14 amino acids. Germline CDR1 and CDR2: SEHNR and FQNEAQ (reference sequence).